The clone carrying this TCR beta chain was seen only once. The antigen is unknown. Between the trimmed V and J ends, which lost 4 bases and 0 bases, there was a span of 14 bases. This CDR3 comprises 16 residues. Germline CDR1 is MNHEY and CDR2 is SMNVEV (reference sequence). Using immunoSEQ multiplex PCR, the repertoire was profiled, and TCRdb retains in-frame clones only, with some absent. The table shows 90,000 to 120,000 clones, with approximately 88% occurring only once. The data derive from a study of graft-versus-host responses after intestinal transplantation. General study results and limits: GvH clones turned up in recipient marrow; some had shown up first in ileum or blood.

This chain joins TRBV27 and TRBJ2-3; D might be TRBD2 (6 bases). The sample consisted of unstimulated CD4+ T cells sorted from spleen or lymph node cells, taken before transplant. This clonotype was sampled from a human donor who was the organ donor for an intestinal transplant. Written as DNA, the CDR3 is TGTGCCAGCAGTTACTCTAGCGCCAGTAGCACAGATACGCAGTATTTT. Translated: CASSYSSASSTDTQYF.